This TCR beta chain was found in a study of T-cell reconstitution after alpha-beta-depleted transplantation in children. This sample's TCRbeta library carried unique molecular identifier barcodes. TCRdb passed the PCR reads through MiXCR, listing each CDR3 protein once. Of hundreds of thousands of distinct CDR3 sequences in the sample, around 16% are singletons; the top ten hold under 1.2%. V shed 4 bases, J shed 0 bases, and the junction held 8 bases outside the gene matches. This CDR3 comprises 16 residues. The germline gives CDR1 SGHRS, CDR2 YFSETQ. In its sample, this clonotype was seen a few times.

This rearrangement joins TRBV5-1 to TRBJ1-1; 8 nucleotides align to TRBD1. Material: PBMCs from the stem cell graft donor, obtained from the stem cell graft. The sequence was obtained from a human donor who donated a stem cell graft to a child with acute myeloid leukemia. CDR3: CASSPGLDRVNTEAFF. The CDR3 DNA reads as TGCGCCAGCAGCCCGGGCCTGGACAGGGTGAACACTGAAGCTTTCTTT.